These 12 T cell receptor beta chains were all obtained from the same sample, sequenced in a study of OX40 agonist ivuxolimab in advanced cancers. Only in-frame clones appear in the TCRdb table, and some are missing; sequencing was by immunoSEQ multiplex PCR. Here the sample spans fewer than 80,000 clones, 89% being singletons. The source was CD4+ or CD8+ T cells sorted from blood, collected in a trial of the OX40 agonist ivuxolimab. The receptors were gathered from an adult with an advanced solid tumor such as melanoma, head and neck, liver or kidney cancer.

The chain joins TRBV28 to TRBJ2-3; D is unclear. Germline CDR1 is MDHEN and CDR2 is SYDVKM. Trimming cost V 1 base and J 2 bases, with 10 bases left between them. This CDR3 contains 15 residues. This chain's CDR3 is CASSLSGGNTDTQYF. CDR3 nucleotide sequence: TGTGCCAGCAGTTTATCCGGTGGGAACACAGATACGCAGTATTTT. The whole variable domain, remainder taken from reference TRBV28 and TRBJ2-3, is DVKVTQSSRYLVKRTGEKVFLECVQDMDHENMFWYRQDPGLGLRLIYFSYDVKMKEKGDIPEGYSVSREKKERFSLILESASTNQTSMYLCASSLSGGNTDTQYFGPGTRLTVL.

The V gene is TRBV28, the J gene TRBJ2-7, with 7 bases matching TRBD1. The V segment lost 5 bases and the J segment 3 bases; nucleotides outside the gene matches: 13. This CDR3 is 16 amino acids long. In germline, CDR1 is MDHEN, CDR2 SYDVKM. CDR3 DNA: TGTGCCAGCAGTCCAACCCCGAACAGGGGTGACTACGAGCAGTACTTC. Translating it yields CASSPTPNRGDYEQYF. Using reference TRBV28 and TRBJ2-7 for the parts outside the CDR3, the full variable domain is DVKVTQSSRYLVKRTGEKVFLECVQDMDHENMFWYRQDPGLGLRLIYFSYDVKMKEKGDIPEGYSVSREKKERFSLILESASTNQTSMYLCASSPTPNRGDYEQYFGPGTRLTVT.

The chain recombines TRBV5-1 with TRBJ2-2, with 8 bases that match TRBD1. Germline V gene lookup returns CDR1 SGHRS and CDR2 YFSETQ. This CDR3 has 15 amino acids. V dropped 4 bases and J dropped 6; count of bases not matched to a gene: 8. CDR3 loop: CASSADREKPGELFF. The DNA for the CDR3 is TGCGCCAGCAGCGCGGACAGGGAAAAACCCGGGGAGCTGTTTTTT.

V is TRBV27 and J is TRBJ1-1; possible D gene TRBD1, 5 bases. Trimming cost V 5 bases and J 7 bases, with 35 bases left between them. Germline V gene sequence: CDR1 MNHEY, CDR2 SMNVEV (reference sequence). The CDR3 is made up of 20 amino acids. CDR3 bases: TGTGCCAGCAGTCCCACCCTGGCCCCCCCGAGTTGGGGGGAGAGTTTTGAAGCTTTCTTT. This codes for CASSPTLAPPSWGESFEAFF.

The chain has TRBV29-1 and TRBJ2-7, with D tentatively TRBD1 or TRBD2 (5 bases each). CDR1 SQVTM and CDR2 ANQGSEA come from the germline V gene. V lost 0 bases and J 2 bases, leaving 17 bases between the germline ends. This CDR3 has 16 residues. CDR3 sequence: CSVEDTGRQNPYEQYF. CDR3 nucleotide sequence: TGCAGCGTTGAAGACACGGGGCGACAAAACCCCTACGAGCAGTACTTC.

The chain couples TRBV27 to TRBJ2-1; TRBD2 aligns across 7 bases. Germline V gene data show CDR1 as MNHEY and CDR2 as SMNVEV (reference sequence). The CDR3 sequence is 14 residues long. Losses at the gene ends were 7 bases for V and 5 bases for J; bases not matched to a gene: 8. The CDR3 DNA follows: TGTGCCAGCACCGTTTTGGGGGGGAACAATGAGCAGTTCTTC. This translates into CASTVLGGNNEQFF.

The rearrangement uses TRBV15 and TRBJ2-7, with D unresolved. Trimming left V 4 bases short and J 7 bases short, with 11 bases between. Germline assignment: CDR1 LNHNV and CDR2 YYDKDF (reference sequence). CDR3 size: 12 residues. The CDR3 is CATSTAPWEQYF. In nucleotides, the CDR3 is TGTGCCACCAGCACGGCCCCGTGGGAGCAGTACTTC. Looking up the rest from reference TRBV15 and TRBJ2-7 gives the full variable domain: DAMVIQNPRYQVTQFGKPVTLSCSQTLNHNVMYWYQQKSSQAPKLLFHYYDKDFNNEADTPDNFQSRRPNTSFCFLDIRSPGLGDTAMYLCATSTAPWEQYFGPGTRLTVT.

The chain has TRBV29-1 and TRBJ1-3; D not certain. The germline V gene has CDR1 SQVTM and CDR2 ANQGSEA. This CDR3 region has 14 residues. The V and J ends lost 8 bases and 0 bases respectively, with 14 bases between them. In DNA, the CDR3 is TGCAGCATTTTGGACGGATCCTCTGGAAACACCATATATTTT. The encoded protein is CSILDGSSGNTIYF. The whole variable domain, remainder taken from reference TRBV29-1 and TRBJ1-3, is SAVISQKPSRDICQRGTSLTIQCQVDSQVTMMFWYRQQPGQSLTLIATANQGSEATYESGFVIDKFPISRPNLTFSTLTVSNMSPEDSSIYLCSILDGSSGNTIYFGEGSWLTVV.

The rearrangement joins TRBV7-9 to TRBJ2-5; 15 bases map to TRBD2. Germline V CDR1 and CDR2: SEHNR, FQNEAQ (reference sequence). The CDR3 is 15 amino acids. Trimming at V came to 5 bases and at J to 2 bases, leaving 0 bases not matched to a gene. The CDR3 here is CASSGTSGGQETQYF. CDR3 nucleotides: TGTGCCAGCAGCGGGACTAGCGGGGGGCAAGAGACCCAGTACTTC.

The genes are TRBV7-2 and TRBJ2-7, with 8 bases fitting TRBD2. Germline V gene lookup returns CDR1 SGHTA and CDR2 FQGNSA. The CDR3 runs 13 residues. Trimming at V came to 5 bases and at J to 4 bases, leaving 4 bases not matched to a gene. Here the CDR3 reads CASSLGLAYEQYF. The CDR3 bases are TGTGCCAGCAGCCTCGGACTAGCTTACGAGCAGTACTTC. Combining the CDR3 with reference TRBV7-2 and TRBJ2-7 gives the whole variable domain GAGVSQSPSNKVTEKGKDVELRCDPISGHTALYWYRQSLGQGLEFLIYFQGNSAPDKSGLPSDRFSAERTGGSVSTLTIQRTQQEDSAVYLCASSLGLAYEQYFGPGTRLTVT.

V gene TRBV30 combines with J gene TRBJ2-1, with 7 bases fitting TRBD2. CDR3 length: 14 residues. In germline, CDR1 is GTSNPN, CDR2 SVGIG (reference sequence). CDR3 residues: CAWGGSSSYNEQFF. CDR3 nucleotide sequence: TGTGCTTGGGGGGGGTCGAGCTCCTACAATGAGCAGTTCTTC. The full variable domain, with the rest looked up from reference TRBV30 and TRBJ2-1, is SQTIHQWPATLVQPVGSPLSLECTVEGTSNPNLYWYRQAAGRGLQLLFYSVGIGQISSEVPQNLSASRPQDRQFILSSKKLLLSDSGFYLCAWGGSSSYNEQFFGPGTRLTVL.

In DNA, the CDR3 is TGTGCCAGCAGCCACAACGGGGGCGTATACAATGAGCAGTTCTTC. Translating it yields CASSHNGGVYNEQFF. The rearrangement uses TRBV7-3 and TRBJ2-1; D is perhaps TRBD1 or TRBD2 (6 bases each). This CDR3 has 15 residues. Germline V lookup: CDR1 SGHTA, CDR2 FQGTGA. Trimming took 5 bases from V and 4 from J, leaving 15 bases between them.